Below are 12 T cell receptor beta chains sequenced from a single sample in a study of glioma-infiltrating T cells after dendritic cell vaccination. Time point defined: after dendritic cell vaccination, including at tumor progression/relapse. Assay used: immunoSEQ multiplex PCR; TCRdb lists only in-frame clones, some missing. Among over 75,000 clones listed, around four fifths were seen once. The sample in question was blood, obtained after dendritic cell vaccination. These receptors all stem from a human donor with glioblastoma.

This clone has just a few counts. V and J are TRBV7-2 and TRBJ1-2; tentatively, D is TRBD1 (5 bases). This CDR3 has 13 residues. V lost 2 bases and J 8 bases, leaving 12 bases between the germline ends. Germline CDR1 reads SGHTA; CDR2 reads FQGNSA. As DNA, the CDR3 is TGTGCCAGCAGCTTAAGGGACTCGGGGGGCTACACCTTC. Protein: CASSLRDSGGYTF.

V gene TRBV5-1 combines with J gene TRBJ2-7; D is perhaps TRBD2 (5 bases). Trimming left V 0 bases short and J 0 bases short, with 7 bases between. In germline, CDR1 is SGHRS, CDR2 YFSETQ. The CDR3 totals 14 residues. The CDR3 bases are TGCGCCAGCAGCTTGGGAGGGAACTCCTACGAGCAGTACGTC. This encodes CASSLGGNSYEQYV.

The DNA of the CDR3 is TGTGCCAGCAGTTACTCGGCGGGGAGCAATCAGCCCCAGCATTTT. Translated, it gives CASSYSAGSNQPQHF. The chain recombines TRBV6-6 with TRBJ1-5; D is ambiguous. The CDR3 spans 15 residues. The V end was cut by 0 bases, the J end by 1 base, with 7 bases between. Germline CDR1 MNHNY, CDR2 SVGAGI (reference sequence).

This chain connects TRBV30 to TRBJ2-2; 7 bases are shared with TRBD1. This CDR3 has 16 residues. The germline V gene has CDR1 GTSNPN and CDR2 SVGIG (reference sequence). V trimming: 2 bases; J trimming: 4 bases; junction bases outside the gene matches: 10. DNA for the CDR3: TGTGCCTGGAGTCGACAGGGAATCGTGGCCACCGGGGAGCTGTTTTTT. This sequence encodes CAWSRQGIVATGELFF.

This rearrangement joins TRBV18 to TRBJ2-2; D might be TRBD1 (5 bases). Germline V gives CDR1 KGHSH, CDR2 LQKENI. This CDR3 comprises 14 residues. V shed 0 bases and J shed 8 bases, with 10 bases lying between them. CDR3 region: CASSPPPGQGELFF. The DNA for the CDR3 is TGTGCCAGCTCACCACCGCCAGGGCAAGGGGAGCTGTTTTTT.

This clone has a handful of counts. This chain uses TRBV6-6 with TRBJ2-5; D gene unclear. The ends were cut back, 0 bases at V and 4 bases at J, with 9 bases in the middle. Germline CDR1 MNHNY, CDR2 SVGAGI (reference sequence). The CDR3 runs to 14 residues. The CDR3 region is CASSYSAARETQYF. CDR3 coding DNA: TGTGCCAGCAGTTACTCGGCCGCCCGAGAGACCCAGTACTTC.

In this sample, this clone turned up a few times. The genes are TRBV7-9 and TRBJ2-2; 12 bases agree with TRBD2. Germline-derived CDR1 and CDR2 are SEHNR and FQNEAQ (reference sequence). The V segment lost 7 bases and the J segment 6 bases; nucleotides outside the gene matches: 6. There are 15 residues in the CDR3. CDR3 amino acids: CASTLLAGGSGELFF. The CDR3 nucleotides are TGTGCCAGCACCCTACTAGCGGGAGGTTCCGGGGAGCTGTTTTTT.

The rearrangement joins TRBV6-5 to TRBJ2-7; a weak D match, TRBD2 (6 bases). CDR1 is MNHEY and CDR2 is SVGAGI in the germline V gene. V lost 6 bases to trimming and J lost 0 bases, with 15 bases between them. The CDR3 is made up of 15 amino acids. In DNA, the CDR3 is TGTGCCAGCAGCCTTGGGGGAGGAAGCTCCTACGAGCAGTACGTC. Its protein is CASSLGGGSSYEQYV.

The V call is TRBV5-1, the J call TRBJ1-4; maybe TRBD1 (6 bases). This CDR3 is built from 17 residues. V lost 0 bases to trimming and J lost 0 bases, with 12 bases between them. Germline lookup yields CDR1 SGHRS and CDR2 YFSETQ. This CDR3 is CASSLGGGRPTNEKLFF. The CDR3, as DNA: TGCGCCAGCAGCTTGGGAGGGGGAAGGCCAACTAATGAAAAACTGTTTTTT.

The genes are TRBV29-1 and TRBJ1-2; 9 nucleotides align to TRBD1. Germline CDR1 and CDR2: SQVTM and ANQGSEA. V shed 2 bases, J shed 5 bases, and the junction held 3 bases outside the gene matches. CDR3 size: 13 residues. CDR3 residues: CSVEPDRGYGYTF. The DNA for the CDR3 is TGCAGCGTTGAACCGGACAGGGGTTATGGCTACACCTTC.

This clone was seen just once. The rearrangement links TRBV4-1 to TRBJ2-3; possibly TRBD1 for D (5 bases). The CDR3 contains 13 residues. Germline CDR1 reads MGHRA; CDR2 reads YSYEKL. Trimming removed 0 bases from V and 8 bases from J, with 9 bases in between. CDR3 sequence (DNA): TGCGCCAGCAGCCAAGATCGTAGGGGTACGCAGTATTTT. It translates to CASSQDRRGTQYF.

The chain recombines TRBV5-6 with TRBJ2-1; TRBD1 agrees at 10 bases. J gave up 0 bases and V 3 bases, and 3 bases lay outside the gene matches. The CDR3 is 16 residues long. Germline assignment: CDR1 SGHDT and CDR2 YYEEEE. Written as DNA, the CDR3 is TGTGCCAGCAGCTGGCGGACAGGGGGCTCCTACAATGAGCAGTTCTTC. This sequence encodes CASSWRTGGSYNEQFF.